This TCR beta chain was identified in a study of control samples from healthy donors and cancer patients. CDR3 length equals 14 residues. Germline CDR1 is MNHEY and CDR2 is SMNVEV (reference sequence). The ends were cut back, 5 bases at V and 0 bases at J, with 10 bases in the middle. The method was immunoSEQ multiplex PCR; TCRdb's version includes in-frame clones alone and lacks a portion of them. This sample carries about 77,000 clones, 80% to 95% of them seen once, and the ten largest clones take over 4.5%. This receptor was obtained from a woman between 55 and 75 years old in good health. This chain connects TRBV27 to TRBJ2-5; maybe TRBD1 (6 bases). The source material was blood. This CDR3 reads CASSTRTDQETQYF. The CDR3 region has the DNA TGTGCCAGCAGTACCCGGACAGACCAAGAGACCCAGTACTTC.